This T cell receptor beta chain is drawn from a study of CD8 T cells in ankylosing spondylitis. General study results and limits: Past research had described some motif variants in reactive arthritis synovial fluid and blood.

TCRdb ran MiXCR on the 5' RACE reads and lists one entry per CDR3 protein. The repertoire holds hundreds of thousands of distinct CDR3 sequences, with 8% to 9.5% as singletons. The sample holds many counts of this clonotype. Its antigen is undetermined. After removal of 0 bases from V and 4 bases from J, the junction contained 15 bases not matched to a gene. The germline V gene encodes CDR1 DFQATT and CDR2 SNEGSKA (reference sequence). This CDR3 is built from 19 residues. The sample comprised blood, either unsorted or a sorted T cell fraction (not recorded which). V is TRBV20-1 and J is TRBJ1-1; 12 positions match TRBD1. The clonotype originates from a male donor with ankylosing spondylitis or in good health (not recorded which). The CDR3: CSARDLGQGARIRGTEAFF. CDR3 coding DNA: TGCAGTGCTAGAGATTTGGGACAGGGGGCGCGTATTCGTGGCACTGAAGCTTTCTTT.